These T cell receptor beta chains were read from a single sample in a study of cytomegalovirus exposure and HLA in healthy donors. Libraries were prepared by immunoSEQ multiplex PCR; TCRdb keeps only in-frame clonotypes and omits some of them. Of some 190,000 clones in the sample, almost 80% were seen once. The specimen sequenced was PBMCs. These receptors all come from a woman under 30 in good health and CMV-seronegative. Both conserved end residues are part of each CDR3. Each record gives: V gene, D gene, J gene, clone size, CDR3 protein, CDR3 DNA. D genes are given only for firm matches. Some rows mark clone size as missing; the rest say once, few, many or name a class of expanded clone.

>TRBV6-1|TRBD2|TRBJ2-1|few
CASSDGLAGGNNEQFF
TGTGCCAGCAGTGACGGGCTAGCGGGAGGCAATAATGAGCAGTTCTTC
>TRBV6-1|TRBD1|TRBJ1-2|NA
CASSTRQGYGYTF
TGTGCCAGCAGTACCAGACAGGGCTATGGCTACACCTTC
>TRBV7-3|NA|TRBJ2-1|NA
CASSPAGGNYNEQFF
TGTGCCAGCAGCCCTGCGGGCGGGAACTACAATGAGCAGTTCTTC
>TRBV9|TRBD2|TRBJ2-1|NA
CASSVGLAGAYEQFF
TGTGCCAGCAGCGTAGGGCTAGCGGGGGCCTATGAGCAGTTCTTC
>TRBV10-3|NA|TRBJ2-7|NA
CAIKHPGSYEQYF
TGTGCCATCAAACACCCTGGTTCCTACGAGCAGTACTTC
>TRBV11-3|NA|TRBJ2-2|NA
CASSPGLPRAGELFF
TGTGCCAGCAGCCCTGGACTTCCAAGGGCCGGGGAGCTGTTTTTT
>TRBV7-3|TRBD1|TRBJ2-3|NA
CASSLIRGDTQYF
TGTGCCAGCAGCTTAATCAGGGGGGATACGCAGTATTTT
>TRBV5-6|NA|TRBJ2-7|NA
CASRYTSSYEQYF
TGTGCCAGCCGCTACACCAGCTCCTACGAGCAGTACTTC
>TRBV28|NA|TRBJ2-1|once
CASSPDRADYNEQFF
TGTGCCAGCAGTCCGGATAGAGCGGATTACAATGAGCAGTTCTTC
>TRBV9|TRBD1|TRBJ2-3|NA
CASSVRDRGTDTQYF
TGTGCCAGCAGCGTCCGGGACAGGGGCACAGATACGCAGTATTTT
>TRBV5-1|TRBD2|TRBJ2-5|NA
CASSGLASGPQETQYF
TGCGCCAGCTCTGGGCTGGCTAGCGGACCTCAGGAGACCCAGTACTTC
>TRBV6-1|NA|TRBJ2-6|NA
CASSVGHLSGANVLTF
TGTGCCAGCAGTGTGGGACACCTCTCTGGGGCCAACGTCCTGACTTTC
>TRBV5-1|TRBD1|TRBJ2-7|NA
CASSSGQGTNEQYF
TGCGCCAGCAGCTCGGGACAGGGGACCAACGAGCAGTACTTC
>TRBV27|TRBD2|TRBJ2-1|NA
CATISRGGHIEQFF
TGTGCCACCATCTCTCGGGGGGGCCATATTGAGCAGTTCTTC
>TRBV4-3|NA|TRBJ1-6|NA
CASSQVGGMQRVDSPLHF
TGCGCCAGCAGCCAAGTCGGGGGTATGCAAAGGGTCGATTCACCCCTCCACTTT
>TRBV6-5|NA|TRBJ1-4|few
CASSIRSTGNEKLFF
TGTGCCAGCAGTATAAGGTCAACAGGGAATGAAAAACTGTTTTTT
>TRBV5-4|TRBD1|TRBJ2-7|NA
CASSRPDRDEQYF
TGTGCCAGCAGCCGCCCGGACAGGGACGAGCAGTACTTC
>TRBV7-9|TRBD1|TRBJ2-5|NA
CASSPYLGQEETQYF
TGTGCCAGCAGCCCATACTTGGGACAGGAAGAGACCCAGTACTTC
>TRBV15|TRBD1|TRBJ1-2|NA
CATSRDRGQGAGGYTF
TGTGCCACCAGCAGAGATAGAGGACAGGGGGCTGGCGGCTACACCTTC
>TRBV5-1|NA|TRBJ2-6|NA
CASSLAPTSGANVLTF
TGCGCCAGCAGCTTGGCCCCGACTTCTGGGGCCAACGTCCTGACTTTC
>TRBV29-1|NA|TRBJ2-5|NA
CSVGQVSLPQYF
TGCAGCGTTGGACAGGTCTCGTTGCCCCAGTACTTC
>TRBV7-9|NA|TRBJ1-5|NA
CASSLDSESQPQHF
TGTGCCAGCAGCTTAGATTCGGAGTCTCAGCCCCAGCATTTT
>TRBV5-1|NA|TRBJ2-7|NA
CASSLARQGTYEQYF
TGCGCCAGCAGCTTGGCAAGGCAGGGTACTTACGAGCAGTACTTC
>TRBV10-1|NA|TRBJ2-3|NA
CASWGQADTQYF
TGCGCCAGCTGGGGGCAGGCGGATACGCAGTATTTT
>TRBV30|TRBD2|TRBJ2-5|NA
CAWRAGLADQETQYF
TGTGCCTGGAGGGCAGGACTAGCGGACCAAGAGACCCAGTACTTC
>TRBV7-7|TRBD1|TRBJ2-2|once
CASSPGTGATGELFF
TGTGCTAGCAGCCCCGGGACAGGGGCCACCGGGGAGCTGTTTTTT
>TRBV18|TRBD2|TRBJ2-7|NA
CASSPLNAGVSLDEQYF
TGTGCCAGCTCACCACTGAACGCGGGAGTTAGTCTCGACGAGCAGTACTTC
>TRBV13|NA|TRBJ2-3|NA
CASSLGPLRGYTDTQYF
TGTGCCAGCAGCTTAGGACCCTTGCGGGGCTACACAGATACGCAGTATTTT
>TRBV27|TRBD1|TRBJ1-5|NA
CASSIGGWGTGDHSNQPQHF
TGTGCCAGCAGTATCGGTGGTTGGGGGACAGGGGACCATAGCAATCAGCCCCAGCATTTT
>TRBV14|NA|TRBJ2-7|NA
CASSQGGTKLYEQYF
TGTGCCAGCAGCCAAGGTGGGACAAAGCTCTACGAGCAGTACTTC
>TRBV11-2|NA|TRBJ1-1|NA
CASSPRGTEAFF
TGTGCCAGCAGCCCGCGGGGCACTGAAGCTTTCTTT
>TRBV5-6|TRBD2|TRBJ2-1|NA
CASSLASGSYNEQFF
TGTGCCAGCAGCTTAGCTAGCGGGTCTTACAATGAGCAGTTCTTC
>TRBV27|NA|TRBJ1-5|NA
CARPKRVLSNQPQHF
TGTGCCAGGCCCAAGAGAGTCCTTAGCAATCAGCCCCAGCATTTT